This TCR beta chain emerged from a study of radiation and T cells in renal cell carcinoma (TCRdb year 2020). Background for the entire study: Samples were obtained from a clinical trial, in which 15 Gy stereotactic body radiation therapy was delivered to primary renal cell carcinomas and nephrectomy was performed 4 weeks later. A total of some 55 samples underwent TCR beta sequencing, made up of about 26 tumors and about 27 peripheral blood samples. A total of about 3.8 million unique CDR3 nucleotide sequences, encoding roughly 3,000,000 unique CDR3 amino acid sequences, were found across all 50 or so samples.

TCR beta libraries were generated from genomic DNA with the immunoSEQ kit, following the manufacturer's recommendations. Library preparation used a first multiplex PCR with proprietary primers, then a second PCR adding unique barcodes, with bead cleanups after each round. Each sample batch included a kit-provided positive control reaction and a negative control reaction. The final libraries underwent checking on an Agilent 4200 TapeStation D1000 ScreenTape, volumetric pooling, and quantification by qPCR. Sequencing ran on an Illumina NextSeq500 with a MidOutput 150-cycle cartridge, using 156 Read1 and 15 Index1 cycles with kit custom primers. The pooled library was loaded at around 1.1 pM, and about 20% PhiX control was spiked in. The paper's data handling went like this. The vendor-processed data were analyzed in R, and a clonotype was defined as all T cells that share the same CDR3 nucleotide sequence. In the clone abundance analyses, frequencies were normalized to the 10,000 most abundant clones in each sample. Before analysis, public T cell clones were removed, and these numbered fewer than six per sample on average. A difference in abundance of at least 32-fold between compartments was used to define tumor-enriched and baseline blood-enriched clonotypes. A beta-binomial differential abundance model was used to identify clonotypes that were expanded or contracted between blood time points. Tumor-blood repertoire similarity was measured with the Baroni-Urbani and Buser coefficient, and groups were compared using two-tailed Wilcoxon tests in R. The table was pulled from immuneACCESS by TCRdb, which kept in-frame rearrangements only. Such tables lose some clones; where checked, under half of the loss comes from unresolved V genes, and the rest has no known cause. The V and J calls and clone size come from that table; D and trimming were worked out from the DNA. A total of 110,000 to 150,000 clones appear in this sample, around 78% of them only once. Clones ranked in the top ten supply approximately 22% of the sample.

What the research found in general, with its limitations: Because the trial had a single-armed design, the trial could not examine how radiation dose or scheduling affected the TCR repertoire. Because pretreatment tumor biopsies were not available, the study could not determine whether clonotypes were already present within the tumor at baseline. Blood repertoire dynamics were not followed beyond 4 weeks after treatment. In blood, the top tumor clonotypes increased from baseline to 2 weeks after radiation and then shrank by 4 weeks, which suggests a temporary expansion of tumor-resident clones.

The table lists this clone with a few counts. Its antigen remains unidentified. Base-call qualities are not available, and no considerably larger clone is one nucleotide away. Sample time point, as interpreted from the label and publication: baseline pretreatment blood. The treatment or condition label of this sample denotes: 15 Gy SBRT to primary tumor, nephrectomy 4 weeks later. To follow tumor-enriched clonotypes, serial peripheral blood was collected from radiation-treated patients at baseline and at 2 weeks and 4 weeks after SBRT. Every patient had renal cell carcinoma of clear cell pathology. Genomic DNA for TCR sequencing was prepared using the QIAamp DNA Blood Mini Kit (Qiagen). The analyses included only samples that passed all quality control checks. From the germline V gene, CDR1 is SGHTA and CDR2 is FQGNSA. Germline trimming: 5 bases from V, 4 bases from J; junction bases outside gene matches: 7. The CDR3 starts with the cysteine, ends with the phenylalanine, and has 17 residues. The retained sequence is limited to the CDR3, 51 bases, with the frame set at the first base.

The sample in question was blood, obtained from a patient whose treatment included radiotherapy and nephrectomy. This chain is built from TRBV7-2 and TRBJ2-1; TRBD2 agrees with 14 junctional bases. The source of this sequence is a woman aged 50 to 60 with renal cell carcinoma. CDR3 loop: CASSPSRTSGGYNEQFF. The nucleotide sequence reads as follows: TGTGCCAGCAGCCCGAGTCGGACTAGCGGGGGGTACAATGAGCAGTTCTTC.